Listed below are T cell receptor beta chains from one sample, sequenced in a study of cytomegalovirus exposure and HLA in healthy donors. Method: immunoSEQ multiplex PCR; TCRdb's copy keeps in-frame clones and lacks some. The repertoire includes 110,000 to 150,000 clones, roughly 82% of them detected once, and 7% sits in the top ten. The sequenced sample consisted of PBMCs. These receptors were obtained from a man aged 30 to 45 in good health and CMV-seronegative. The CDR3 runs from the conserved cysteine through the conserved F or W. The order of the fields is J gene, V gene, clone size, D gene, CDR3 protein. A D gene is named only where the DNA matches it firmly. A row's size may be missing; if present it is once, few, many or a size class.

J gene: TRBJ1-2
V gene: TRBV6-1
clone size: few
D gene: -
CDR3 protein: CASSAAGVYGYTF

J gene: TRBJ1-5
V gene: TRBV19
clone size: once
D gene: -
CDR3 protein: CASIERGTSNQPQHF

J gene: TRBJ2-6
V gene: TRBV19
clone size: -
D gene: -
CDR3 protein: CSCRNSGANVLTF

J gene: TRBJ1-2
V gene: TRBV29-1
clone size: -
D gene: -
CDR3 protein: CSVEYRNYGYTF

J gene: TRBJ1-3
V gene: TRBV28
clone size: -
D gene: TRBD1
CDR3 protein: CASSPGDRGSGNTIYF

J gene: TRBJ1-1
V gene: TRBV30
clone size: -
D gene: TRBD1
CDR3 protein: CAWSVRAGGTEAFF

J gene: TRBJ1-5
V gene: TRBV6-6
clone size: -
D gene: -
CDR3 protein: CASSYQGTGNQPQHF

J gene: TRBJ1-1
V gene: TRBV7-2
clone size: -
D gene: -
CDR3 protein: CASRPLEGNTEAFF

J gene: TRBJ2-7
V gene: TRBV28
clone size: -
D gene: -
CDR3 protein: CASSLKGREYF

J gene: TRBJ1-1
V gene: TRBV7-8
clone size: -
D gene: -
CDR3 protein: CASSLKGGMNTEAFF

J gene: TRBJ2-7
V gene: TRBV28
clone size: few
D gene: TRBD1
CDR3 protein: CASSSLLEDRVAEQYF

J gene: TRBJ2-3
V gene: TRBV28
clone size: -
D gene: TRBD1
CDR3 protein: CASCDRDPVTDTQYF

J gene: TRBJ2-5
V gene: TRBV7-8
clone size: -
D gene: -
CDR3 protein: CASSLALLGATETQYF

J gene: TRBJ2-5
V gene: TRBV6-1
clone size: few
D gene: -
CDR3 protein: CASSPQGGGAETQYF

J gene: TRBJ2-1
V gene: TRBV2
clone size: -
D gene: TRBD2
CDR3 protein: CASSSPGLANYNEQFF

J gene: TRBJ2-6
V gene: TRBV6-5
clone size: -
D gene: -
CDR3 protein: CASSYSSSAGANVLTF

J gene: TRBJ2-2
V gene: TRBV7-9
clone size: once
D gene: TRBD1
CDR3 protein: CASSFAGGTGELFF

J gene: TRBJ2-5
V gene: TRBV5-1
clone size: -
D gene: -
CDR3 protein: CASSLGTGEGETQYF

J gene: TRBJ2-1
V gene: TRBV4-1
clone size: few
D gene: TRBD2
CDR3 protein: CASSSRLAQGSHEQFF

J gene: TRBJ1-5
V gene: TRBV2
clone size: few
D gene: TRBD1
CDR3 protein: CASSERTGFNQPQHF

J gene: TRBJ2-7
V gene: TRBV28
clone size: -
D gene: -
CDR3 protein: CASSLRLIGHEQYF

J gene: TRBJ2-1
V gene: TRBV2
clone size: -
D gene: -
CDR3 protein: CASSDRVRDEQFF

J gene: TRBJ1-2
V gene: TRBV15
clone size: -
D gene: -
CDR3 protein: CATSRVRNGGYTF

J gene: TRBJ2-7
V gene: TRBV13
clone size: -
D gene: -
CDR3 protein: CASSLEAGPVLREQYF

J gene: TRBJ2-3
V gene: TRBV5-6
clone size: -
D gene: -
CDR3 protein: CASSRLARSSTDTQYF

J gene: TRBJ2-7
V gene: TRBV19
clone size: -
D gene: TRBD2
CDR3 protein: CASRGAGGPYYEQYF

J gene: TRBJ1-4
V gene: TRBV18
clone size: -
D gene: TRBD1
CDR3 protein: CASSPGQDEKLFF

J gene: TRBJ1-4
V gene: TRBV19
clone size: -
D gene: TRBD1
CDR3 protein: CASSSRGQGNEKLFF

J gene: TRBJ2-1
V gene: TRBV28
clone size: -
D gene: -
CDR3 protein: CASSTPGDYNEQFF

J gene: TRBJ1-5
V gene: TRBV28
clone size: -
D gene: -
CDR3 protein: CASSFYGNQPQHF

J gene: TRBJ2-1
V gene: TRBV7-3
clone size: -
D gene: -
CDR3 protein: CASSYYPAAYNEQFF

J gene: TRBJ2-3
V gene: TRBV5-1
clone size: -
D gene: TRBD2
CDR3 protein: CASRPIAGGQDTQYF

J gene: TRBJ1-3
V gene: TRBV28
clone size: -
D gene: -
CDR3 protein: CASSLQRWGVRGSSGNTIYF

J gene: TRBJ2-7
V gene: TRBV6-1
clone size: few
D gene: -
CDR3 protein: CASSESQGREQYF

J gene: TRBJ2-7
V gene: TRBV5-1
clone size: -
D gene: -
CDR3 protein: CASSPEAAYEQYF

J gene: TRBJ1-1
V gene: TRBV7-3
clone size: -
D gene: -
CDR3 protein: CASSLGVVGAYTEAFF

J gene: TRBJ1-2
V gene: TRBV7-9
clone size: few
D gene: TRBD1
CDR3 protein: CASSQGTDPGYTF

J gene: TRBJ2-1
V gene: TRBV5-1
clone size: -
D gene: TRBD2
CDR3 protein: CASSRTSGQYNEQFF

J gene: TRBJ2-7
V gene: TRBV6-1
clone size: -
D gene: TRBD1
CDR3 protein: CASSERPGQGSYEQYF

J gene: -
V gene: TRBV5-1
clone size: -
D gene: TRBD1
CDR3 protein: CASSSRQGEYEQYF

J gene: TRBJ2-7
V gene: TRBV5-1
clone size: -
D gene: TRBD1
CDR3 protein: CASSLAGGGQGVPLGYEQYF

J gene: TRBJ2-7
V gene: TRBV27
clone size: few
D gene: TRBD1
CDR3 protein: CASSPLGQRSYEQYF

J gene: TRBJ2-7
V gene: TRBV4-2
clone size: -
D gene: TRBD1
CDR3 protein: CASSTGTGAHEQYF

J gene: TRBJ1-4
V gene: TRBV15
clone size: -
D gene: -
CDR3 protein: CATSRQITAGNEKLFF

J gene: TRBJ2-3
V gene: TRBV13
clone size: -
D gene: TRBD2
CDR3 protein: CASKESGGVYTDTQYF

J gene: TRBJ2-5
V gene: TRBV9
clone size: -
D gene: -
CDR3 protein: CASSPRVGSQETQYF